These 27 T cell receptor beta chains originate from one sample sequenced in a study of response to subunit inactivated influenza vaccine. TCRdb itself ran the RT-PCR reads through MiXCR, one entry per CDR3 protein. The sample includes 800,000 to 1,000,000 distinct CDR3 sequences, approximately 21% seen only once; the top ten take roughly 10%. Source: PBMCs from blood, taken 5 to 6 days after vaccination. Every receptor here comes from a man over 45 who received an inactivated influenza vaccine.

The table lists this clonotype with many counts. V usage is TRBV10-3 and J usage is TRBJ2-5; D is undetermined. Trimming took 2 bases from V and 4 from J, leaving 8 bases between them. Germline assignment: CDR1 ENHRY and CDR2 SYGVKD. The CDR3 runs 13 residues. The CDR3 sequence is CAISETTLETQYF. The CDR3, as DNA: TGTGCCATCAGTGAGACGACTCTAGAGACCCAGTACTTC.

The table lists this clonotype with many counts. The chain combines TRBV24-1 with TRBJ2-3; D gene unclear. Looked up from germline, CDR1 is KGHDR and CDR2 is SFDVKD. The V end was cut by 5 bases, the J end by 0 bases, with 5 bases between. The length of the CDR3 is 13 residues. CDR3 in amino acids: CATSAPSTDTQYF. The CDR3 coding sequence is TGTGCCACCAGTGCCCCTAGCACAGATACGCAGTATTTT.

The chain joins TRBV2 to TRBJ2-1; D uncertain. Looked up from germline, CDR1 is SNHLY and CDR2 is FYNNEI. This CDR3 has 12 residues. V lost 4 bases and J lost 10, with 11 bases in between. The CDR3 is CASSVEVGEQFF. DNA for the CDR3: TGTGCCAGCAGTGTCGAGGTGGGGGAGCAGTTCTTC.

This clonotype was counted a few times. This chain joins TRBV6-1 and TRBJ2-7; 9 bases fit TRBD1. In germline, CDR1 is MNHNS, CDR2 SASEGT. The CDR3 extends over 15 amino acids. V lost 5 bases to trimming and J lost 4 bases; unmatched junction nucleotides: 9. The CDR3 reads CASSHGQGRWYEQYF. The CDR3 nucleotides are TGTGCCAGCAGTCATGGACAGGGGAGGTGGTACGAGCAGTACTTC.

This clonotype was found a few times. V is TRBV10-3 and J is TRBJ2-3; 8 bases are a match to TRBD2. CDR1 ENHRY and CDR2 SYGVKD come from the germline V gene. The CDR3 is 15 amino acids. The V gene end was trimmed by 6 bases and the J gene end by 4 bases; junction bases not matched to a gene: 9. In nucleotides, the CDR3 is TGTGCCATCAGCGGGGGGGCCCTATCCCCAGATACGCAGTATTTT. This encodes CAISGGALSPDTQYF.

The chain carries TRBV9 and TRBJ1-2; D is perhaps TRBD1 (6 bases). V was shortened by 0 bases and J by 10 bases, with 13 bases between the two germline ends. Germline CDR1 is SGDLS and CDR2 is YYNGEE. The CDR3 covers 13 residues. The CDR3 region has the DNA TGTGCCAGCAGCGTAGACACAGGGTGGGACTACACCTTC. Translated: CASSVDTGWDYTF.

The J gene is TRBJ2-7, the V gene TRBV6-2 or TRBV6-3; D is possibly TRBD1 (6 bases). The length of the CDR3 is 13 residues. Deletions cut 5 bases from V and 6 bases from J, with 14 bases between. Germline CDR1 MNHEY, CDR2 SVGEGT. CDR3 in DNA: TGTGCCAGCAGTCATACGGACAGATCCGAGCAGTACTTC. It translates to CASSHTDRSEQYF.

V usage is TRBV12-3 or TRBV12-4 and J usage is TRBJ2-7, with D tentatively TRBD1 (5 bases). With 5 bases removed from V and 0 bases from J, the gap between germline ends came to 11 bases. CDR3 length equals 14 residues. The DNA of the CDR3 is TGTGCCAGCAGTGCCGCCGGACACTCCTACGAGCAGTACTTC. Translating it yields CASSAAGHSYEQYF.

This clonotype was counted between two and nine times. The DNA for the CDR3 is TGTGCCAGCAGGCACCTAAACAAACCTGGGGCCAACGTCCTGACTTTC. Protein: CASRHLNKPGANVLTF. The rearrangement links TRBV5-6 to TRBJ2-6; D is uncertain. The germline CDR1 and CDR2 sequences are SGHDT and YYEEEE. The CDR3 has 16 residues. V dropped 5 bases and J dropped 2 bases, with 14 bases sitting between them.

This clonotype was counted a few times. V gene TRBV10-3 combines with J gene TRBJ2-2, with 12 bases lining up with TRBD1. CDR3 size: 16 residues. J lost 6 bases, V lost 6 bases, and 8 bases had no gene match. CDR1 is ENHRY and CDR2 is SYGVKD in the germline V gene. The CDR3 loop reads CAISAGQGALPGELFF. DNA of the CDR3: TGTGCCATCAGCGCGGGACAGGGGGCTCTCCCCGGGGAGCTGTTTTTT.

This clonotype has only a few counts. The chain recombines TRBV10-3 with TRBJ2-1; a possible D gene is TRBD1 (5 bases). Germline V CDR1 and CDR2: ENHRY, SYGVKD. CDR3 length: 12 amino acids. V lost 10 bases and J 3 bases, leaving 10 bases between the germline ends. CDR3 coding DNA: TGTGCCAGCAAGACAGTCTACAATGAGCAGTTCTTC. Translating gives CASKTVYNEQFF.

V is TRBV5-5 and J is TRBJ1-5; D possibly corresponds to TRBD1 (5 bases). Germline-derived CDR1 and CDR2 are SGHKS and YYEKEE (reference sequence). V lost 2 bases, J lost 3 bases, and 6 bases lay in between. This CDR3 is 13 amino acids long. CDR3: CASSLQDNQPQHF. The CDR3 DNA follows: TGTGCCAGCAGCTTACAGGACAATCAGCCCCAGCATTTT.

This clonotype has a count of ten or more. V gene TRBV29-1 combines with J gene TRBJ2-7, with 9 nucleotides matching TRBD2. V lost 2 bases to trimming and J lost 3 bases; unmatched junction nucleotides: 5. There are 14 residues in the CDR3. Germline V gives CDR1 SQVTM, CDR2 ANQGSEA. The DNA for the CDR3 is TGCAGCGTTGAATCAGCGGGGGGCGACTACGAGCAGTACTTC. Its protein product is CSVESAGGDYEQYF.

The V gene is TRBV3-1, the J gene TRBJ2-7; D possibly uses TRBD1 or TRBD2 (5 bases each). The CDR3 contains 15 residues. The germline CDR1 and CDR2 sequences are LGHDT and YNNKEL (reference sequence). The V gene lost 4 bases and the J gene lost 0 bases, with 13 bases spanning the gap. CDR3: CASSLGTKSSYEQYF. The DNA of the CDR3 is TGTGCCAGCAGCCTCGGGACGAAGAGCTCCTACGAGCAGTACTTC.

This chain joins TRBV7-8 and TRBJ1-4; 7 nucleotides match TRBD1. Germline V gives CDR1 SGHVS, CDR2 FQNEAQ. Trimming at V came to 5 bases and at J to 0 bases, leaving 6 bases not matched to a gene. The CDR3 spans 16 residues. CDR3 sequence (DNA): TGTGCCAGCAGCGGACAGGCGATTGCAACTAATGAAAAACTGTTTTTT. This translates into CASSGQAIATNEKLFF.

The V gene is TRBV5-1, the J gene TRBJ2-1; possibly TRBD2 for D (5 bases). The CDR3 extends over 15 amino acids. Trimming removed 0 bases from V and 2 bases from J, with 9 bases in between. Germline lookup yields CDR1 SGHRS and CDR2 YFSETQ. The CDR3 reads CASSLAVSAYNEQFF. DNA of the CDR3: TGCGCCAGCAGCTTGGCCGTTAGCGCCTACAATGAGCAGTTCTTC.

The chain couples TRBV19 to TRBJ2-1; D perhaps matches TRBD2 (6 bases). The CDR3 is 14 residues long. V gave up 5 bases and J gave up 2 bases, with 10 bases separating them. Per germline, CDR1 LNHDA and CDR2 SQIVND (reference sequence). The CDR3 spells CASSEGGPYNEQFF. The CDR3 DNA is TGTGCCAGTAGTGAGGGAGGACCCTACAATGAGCAGTTCTTC. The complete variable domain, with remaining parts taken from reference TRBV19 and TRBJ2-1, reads DGGITQSPKYLFRKEGQNVTLSCEQNLNHDAMYWYRQDPGQGLRLIYYSQIVNDFQKGDIAEGYSVSREKKESFPLTVTSAQKNPTAFYLCASSEGGPYNEQFFGPGTRLTVL.

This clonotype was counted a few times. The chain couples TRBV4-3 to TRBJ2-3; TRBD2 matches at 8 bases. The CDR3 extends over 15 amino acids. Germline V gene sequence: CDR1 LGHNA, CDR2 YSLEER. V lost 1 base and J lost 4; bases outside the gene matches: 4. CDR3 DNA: TGCGCCAGCAGCCAAGTAGTCGGGAGGGCAGATACGCAGTATTTT. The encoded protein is CASSQVVGRADTQYF.

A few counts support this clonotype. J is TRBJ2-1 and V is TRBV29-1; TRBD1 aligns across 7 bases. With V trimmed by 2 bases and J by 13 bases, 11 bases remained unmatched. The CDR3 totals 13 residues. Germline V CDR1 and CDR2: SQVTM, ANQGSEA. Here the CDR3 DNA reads TGCAGCGTTGAAAAGGCCTTAGGGGGCCCCCAGTTCTTC. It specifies CSVEKALGGPQFF.

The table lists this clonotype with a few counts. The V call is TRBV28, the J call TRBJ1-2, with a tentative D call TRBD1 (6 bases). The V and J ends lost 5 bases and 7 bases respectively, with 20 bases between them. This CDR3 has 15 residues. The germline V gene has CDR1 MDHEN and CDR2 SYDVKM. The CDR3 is CASSPGQGNSFGYTF. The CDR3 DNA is TGTGCCAGCAGTCCCGGCCAGGGGAATTCCTTTGGCTACACCTTC.

As DNA, the CDR3 is TGCAGTGCTAGAGTCCGCAGACAGGCGGTCTACAATGAGCAGTTCTTC. This encodes CSARVRRQAVYNEQFF. The chain employs TRBV20-1 and TRBJ2-1, with D perhaps TRBD1 (6 bases). Trimming removed 1 base from V and 3 bases from J, with 16 bases in between. The germline CDR1 and CDR2 sequences are DFQATT and SNEGSKA (reference sequence). CDR3 length: 16 amino acids.

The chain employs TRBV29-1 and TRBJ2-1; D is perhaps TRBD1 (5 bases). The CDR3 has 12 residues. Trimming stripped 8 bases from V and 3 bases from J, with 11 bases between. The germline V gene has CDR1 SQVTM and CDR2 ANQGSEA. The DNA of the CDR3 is TGCAGCTTAGGACACCGCTACAATGAGCAGTTCTTC. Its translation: CSLGHRYNEQFF.

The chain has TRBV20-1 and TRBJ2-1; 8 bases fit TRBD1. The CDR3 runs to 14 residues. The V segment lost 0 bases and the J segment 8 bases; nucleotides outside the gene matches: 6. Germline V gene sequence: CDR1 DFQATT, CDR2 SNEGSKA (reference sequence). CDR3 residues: CSAREDRVRDEQFF. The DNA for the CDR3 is TGCAGTGCTAGAGAGGACAGGGTTCGCGATGAGCAGTTCTTC.

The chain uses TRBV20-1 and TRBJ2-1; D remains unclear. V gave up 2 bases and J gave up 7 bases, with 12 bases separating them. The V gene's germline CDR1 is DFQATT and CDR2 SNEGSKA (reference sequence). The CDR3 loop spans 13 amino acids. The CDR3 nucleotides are TGCAGTGCTAGACGGGCCCTACTGAATGAGCAGTTCTTC. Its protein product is CSARRALLNEQFF.

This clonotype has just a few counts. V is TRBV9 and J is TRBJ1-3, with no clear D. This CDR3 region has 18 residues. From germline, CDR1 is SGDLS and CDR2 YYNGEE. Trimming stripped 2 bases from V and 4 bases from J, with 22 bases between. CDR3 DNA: TGTGCCAGCAGCGTGGGTACGCAGGCCCTTACCGCGGGAAACACCATATATTTT. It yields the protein CASSVGTQALTAGNTIYF. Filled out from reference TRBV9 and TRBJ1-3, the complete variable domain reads DSGVTQTPKHLITATGQRVTLRCSPRSGDLSVYWYQQSLDQGLQFLIQYYNGEERAKGNILERFSAQQFPDLHSELNLSSLELGDSALYFCASSVGTQALTAGNTIYFGEGSWLTVV.

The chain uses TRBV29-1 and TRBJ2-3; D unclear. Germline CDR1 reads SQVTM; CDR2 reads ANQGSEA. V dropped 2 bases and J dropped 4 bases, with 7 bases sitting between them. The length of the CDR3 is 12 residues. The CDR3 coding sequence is TGCAGCGTTGAATCCGGACCAGATACGCAGTATTTT. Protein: CSVESGPDTQYF.

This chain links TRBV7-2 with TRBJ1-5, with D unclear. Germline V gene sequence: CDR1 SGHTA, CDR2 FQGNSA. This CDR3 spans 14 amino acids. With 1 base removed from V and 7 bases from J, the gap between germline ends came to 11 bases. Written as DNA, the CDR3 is TGTGCCAGCAGCTTAGTTGACATTCAACAGCCCCAGCATTTT. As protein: CASSLVDIQQPQHF. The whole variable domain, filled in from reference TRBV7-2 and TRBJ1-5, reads GAGVSQSPSNKVTEKGKDVELRCDPISGHTALYWYRQSLGQGLEFLIYFQGNSAPDKSGLPSDRFSAERTGGSVSTLTIQRTQQEDSAVYLCASSLVDIQQPQHFGDGTRLSIL.